This T cell receptor beta chain was profiled in a study of brain T cells in children with intractable seizures. Study observations and caveats: HCMV serostatus was not known, and viral specificity came from CDR3 similarity only. Absence of clones before surgery may stem from lower sequencing depth.

Only cases whose brain tissue showed the highest T cell transcript signatures were sequenced. Pre-surgery treatment included at least one anti-epileptic drug. This table comes from immunoSEQ multiplex PCR, and its TCRdb copy is limited to in-frame clones, with some not included. The sample contains 100,000 to 120,000 clones, 90% to 95% of which appear only once. With respect to this clone: Its antigen is not identified.

V trimming: 4 bases; J trimming: 0 bases; junction bases outside the gene matches: 3. This CDR3 has 15 residues. Germline loops: CDR1 SGHRS, CDR2 YFSETQ. The J gene is TRBJ2-7, the V gene TRBV5-1; 11 bases are shared with TRBD2. This clonotype originated in a boy in the first two years of life with hemimegalencephaly and intractable seizures. This specimen was peripheral blood, taken at surgery. The CDR3 loop is CASSQGLAASYEQYF. As DNA, the CDR3 is TGCGCCAGCAGCCAGGGACTAGCGGCCTCCTACGAGCAGTACTTC.